Shown below are 2 T cell receptor beta chains from a single sample sequenced in a study of CD8+CD57+ T cells in acquired aplastic anemia. Genomic DNA templated the TCR beta VDJ and CDR3 profiling. TCRdb re-called the reads through MiXCR, storing one row per CDR3 protein. The repertoire has some 140,000 distinct CDR3 sequences, about 48% of them found once; the top ten carry approximately 12%. Flow cytometry had shown expanded CD8+CD57+ cells in the patients chosen for sequencing. Sequences were obtained from sorted CD4+, CD8+, or CD8+CD57+ T cells (not recorded which) from PBMCs. These receptors came from a human donor with aplastic anemia.

The chain recombines TRBV11-1 with TRBJ1-4; D perhaps matches TRBD1 (5 bases). The germline CDR1 and CDR2 sequences are SGHAT and FQDESV (reference sequence). The ends were cut back, 0 bases at V and 14 bases at J, with 13 bases in the middle. The CDR3 runs 13 residues. The CDR3 protein is CASSLARRAGLFF. In DNA, the CDR3 is TGTGCCAGCAGCTTAGCTCGTCGGGCAGGGCTGTTTTTT.

This clonotype was detected once. The CDR3 bases are TGCAGTGCTAGAAATTCGCTCGGCGGGGAGCTGTTTTTT. Translated, it gives CSARNSLGGELFF. The V call is TRBV20-1, the J call TRBJ2-2; no definite D call. Germline V lookup: CDR1 DFQATT, CDR2 SNEGSKA (reference sequence). The CDR3 covers 13 residues. Trimming stripped 2 bases from V and 7 bases from J, with 11 bases between.